The 5 T cell receptor beta chains below were found in one sample sequenced in a study of early T cells in non-severe SARS-CoV-2 infection. TCRdb re-called the 5' RACE reads through MiXCR, storing one row per CDR3 protein. The top ten clones hold about 1.5% of a sample with 55,000 to 65,000 distinct CDR3 sequences, 11% of them seen once. The sample was whole blood. The source is an adult who was a healthcare worker with PCR-confirmed SARS-CoV-2 infection or an uninfected control (not recorded which).

The gene calls are TRBV9 and TRBJ1-2, with 8 positions matching TRBD1. This CDR3 comprises 15 residues. Germline-derived CDR1 and CDR2 are SGDLS and YYNGEE. The junction had 9 bases not matched to a gene; V was cut back by 0 bases and J by 8 bases. The CDR3 here is CASSVAGGQAGGYTF. As DNA, the CDR3 is TGTGCCAGCAGCGTAGCGGGGGGACAGGCGGGCGGCTACACCTTC.

This clonotype was detected ten times or more. The V call is TRBV20-1, the J call TRBJ2-5; the D gene is possibly TRBD2 (7 bases). Germline lookup yields CDR1 DFQATT and CDR2 SNEGSKA (reference sequence). CDR3 length: 15 residues. V was trimmed by 0 bases and J by 2 bases, leaving 13 bases between them. CDR3 residues: CSARDRGGAQETQYF. The CDR3, as DNA: TGCAGTGCTAGAGATCGTGGGGGGGCACAAGAGACCCAGTACTTC.

This clonotype has at least ten counts. The rearrangement joins TRBV7-2 to TRBJ2-5; D is ambiguous. This CDR3 has 13 amino acids. V dropped 0 bases and J dropped 5 bases, with 7 bases sitting between them. From germline, CDR1 is SGHTA and CDR2 FQGNSA. CDR3 amino acids: CASSLARKETQYF. In DNA form, the CDR3 reads TGTGCCAGCAGCTTAGCGCGCAAGGAGACCCAGTACTTC.

This clonotype has only a few counts. The chain is built from TRBV11-2 and TRBJ1-2; 9 bases agree with TRBD1. The length of the CDR3 is 14 residues. Trimming took 5 bases from V and 8 from J; bases not matched to a gene: 9. Germline V CDR1 and CDR2: SGHAT, FQNNGV. For the CDR3, the DNA is TGTGCCAGCAGCACAGGGGGCGCGAAGAACGGCTACACCTTC. Its translation is CASSTGGAKNGYTF. Together with reference TRBV11-2 and TRBJ1-2, the CDR3 gives the full variable domain: EAGVAQSPRYKIIEKRQSVAFWCNPISGHATLYWYQQILGQGPKLLIQFQNNGVVDDSQLPKDRFSAERLKGVDSTLKIQPAKLEDSAVYLCASSTGGAKNGYTFGSGTRLTVV.

The chain employs TRBV11-2 and TRBJ2-5; the D call may be TRBD1 or TRBD2 (7 bases each). The V end lost 5 bases, the J end lost 6 bases, and 22 bases lay between the germline ends. The CDR3 is 16 residues long. From germline, CDR1 is SGHAT and CDR2 FQNNGV. CDR3 coding DNA: TGTGCCAGCAGCAGCGGGGTGGGACAGATTCTACAGACCCAGTACTTC. Translation gives CASSSGVGQILQTQYF.